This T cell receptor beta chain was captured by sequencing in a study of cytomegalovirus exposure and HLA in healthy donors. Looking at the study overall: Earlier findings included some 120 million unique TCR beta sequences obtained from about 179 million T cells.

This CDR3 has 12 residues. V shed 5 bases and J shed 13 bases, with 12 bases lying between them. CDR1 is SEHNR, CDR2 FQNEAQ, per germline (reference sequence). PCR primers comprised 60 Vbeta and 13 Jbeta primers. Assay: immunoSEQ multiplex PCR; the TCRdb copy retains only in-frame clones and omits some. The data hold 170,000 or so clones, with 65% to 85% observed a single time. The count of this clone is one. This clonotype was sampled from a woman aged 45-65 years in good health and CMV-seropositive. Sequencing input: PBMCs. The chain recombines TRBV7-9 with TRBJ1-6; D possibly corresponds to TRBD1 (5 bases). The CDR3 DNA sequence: TGTGCCAGCAGCCGTGACAGCACTCCCCTCCACTTT. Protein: CASSRDSTPLHF.